The clone carrying this T cell receptor (beta chain) was recorded once. Sequence at one end of the junction differs from germline and may be a read error. The CDR3 sequence is 19 residues long. The germline V gene encodes CDR1 MGHRA and CDR2 YSYEKL. The entry originates in a study of shared clonotypes between healthy human individuals. Data came from immunoSEQ multiplex PCR; TCRdb stores just in-frame clones and leaves some out. Of roughly 500,000 clones in the sample, about 79% were seen once. This clonotype originated in a woman between 40 and 55 years old in good health. Some clones in this sample may be carry-over from other donors' samples. Sequencing input: PBMCs. The chain links TRBV4-1 to TRBJ2-2; 10 bases map to TRBD2. CDR3 sequence (DNA): TGCGCCAGCAGCAAAGATAATGTAGCGGGAGGACGGAACACCGGGGAGCTGTTTTTT. This gives the protein CASSKDNVAGGRNTGELFF.